This TCR beta chain was sequenced during a study of sequential checkpoint blockade in melanoma. TCRdb keeps only in-frame clones here, not all; method: immunoSEQ multiplex PCR. Counted here are some 18,000 clones, approximately 80% occurring once; the ten biggest clones make up 12%. As to treatment: randomized to nivolumab then ipilimumab (arm A) or the reverse (arm B). From thawed PBMCs, live CD3+CD8+ cells negative for CD19 and CD56 were sorted. V shed 2 bases, J shed 6 bases, and the junction held 11 bases outside the gene matches. Germline values: CDR1 SEHNR, CDR2 FQNEAQ (reference sequence). This CDR3 is built from 16 residues.

The sample consisted of CD8+ T cells sorted from blood (inferred from file names), taken from a patient given nivolumab and ipilimumab in sequence. The clonotype originates from a human donor with melanoma. J is TRBJ2-7 and V is TRBV7-9, with 9 bases fitting TRBD2. CDR3 amino acids: CASSLQASGARSEQYF. CDR3 DNA: TGTGCCAGCAGCTTACAGGCTAGCGGGGCAAGGTCCGAGCAGTACTTC.